Each of the 5 T cell receptor beta chains below was sequenced from the same sample in a study of identical twins. From the 5' RACE reads, TCRdb called clonotypes with MiXCR, one entry per CDR3 protein. Of approximately 1.8 million distinct CDR3 sequences in the sample, less than 40% were seen once. Sequencing was done on a sample of cord blood. These receptor sequences come from a newborn girl in good health.

The sample holds a few counts of this clonotype. This chain connects TRBV12-3 or TRBV12-4 to TRBJ2-4, with a weak D call TRBD1 (5 bases). The J call may be mistaken, given a closer DNA end match to TRBJ2-7. CDR3 length: 13 amino acids. The DNA for the CDR3 is TGTGCCAGCAGTTCCCTACAGGCAGACGAGCAGTACTTC. This encodes CASSSLQADEQYF.

This clonotype has only a few counts. The J gene is TRBJ1-5, the V gene TRBV12-3 or TRBV12-4; a weak D match, TRBD1 (6 bases). This CDR3 spans 16 amino acids. The V and J ends lost 2 bases and 0 bases respectively, with 11 bases between them. CDR3 sequence reads: CASSLRGGHSNQPQHF. Here the CDR3 DNA reads TGTGCCAGCAGTTTACGGGGGGGACATAGCAATCAGCCCCAGCATTTT.

This clonotype appeared a few times. This sequence joins TRBV5-6 and TRBJ1-2, with D perhaps TRBD1 (5 bases). Germline V gives CDR1 SGHDT, CDR2 YYEEEE. V was trimmed by 7 bases and J by 5 bases, leaving 15 bases between them. The CDR3 is 13 amino acids. The CDR3 bases are TGTGCCAGCGGCCAGGGACGGATTTATGGCTACACCTTC. Translating gives CASGQGRIYGYTF.

The genes are TRBV2 and TRBJ1-5; 8 nucleotides line up with TRBD1. CDR3 size: 15 residues. J was trimmed by 6 bases and V by 6 bases; bases with no gene match: 10. In germline, CDR1 is SNHLY, CDR2 FYNNEI. The chain's CDR3 is CASRVGTGGRQPQHF. The DNA of the CDR3 is TGTGCCAGCAGGGTGGGCACAGGGGGACGTCAGCCCCAGCATTTT.

This clonotype was detected a few times. The chain links TRBV28 to TRBJ1-1; D might be TRBD1 (5 bases). Germline-derived CDR1 and CDR2 are MDHEN and SYDVKM. Trimming removed 1 base at V and 7 bases at J, with 16 bases between. The CDR3 contains 15 residues. The CDR3 sequence is CASSLFRGVGFEAFF. Written as DNA, the CDR3 is TGTGCCAGCAGTTTATTCCGGGGGGTGGGCTTTGAAGCTTTCTTT.